This record looks at one TCR beta chain sequence and its context. Its target is not known. Here immunoSEQ multiplex PCR was the method, and the copy in TCRdb shows in-frame clones only, minus some. The sample yields about 19,000 clones, about four fifths seen once. Losses at the gene ends were 0 bases for V and 10 bases for J; bases not matched to a gene: 9. The CDR3 sequence is 15 residues long. CDR1 and CDR2 from the germline V gene are SGHRS and YFSETQ. This entry belongs to a study of T cell responses to AZD1222 COVID-19 vaccine. Study-level findings and limits: The study sampled repertoires only after the peak T cell response. Unmutated variant regions are reportedly the target of nearly half of TCRs that are spike-specific.

This clonotype was sampled from an adult who received the AZD1222 COVID-19 vaccine. The chain links TRBV5-1 to TRBJ2-1, with 8 positions matching TRBD2. This material consisted of peripheral blood, taken 28 days after the second AZD1222 dose. This chain's CDR3 is CASSLALAEGDEQFF. CDR3 DNA: TGCGCCAGCAGCTTGGCACTAGCGGAGGGGGACGAGCAGTTCTTC.